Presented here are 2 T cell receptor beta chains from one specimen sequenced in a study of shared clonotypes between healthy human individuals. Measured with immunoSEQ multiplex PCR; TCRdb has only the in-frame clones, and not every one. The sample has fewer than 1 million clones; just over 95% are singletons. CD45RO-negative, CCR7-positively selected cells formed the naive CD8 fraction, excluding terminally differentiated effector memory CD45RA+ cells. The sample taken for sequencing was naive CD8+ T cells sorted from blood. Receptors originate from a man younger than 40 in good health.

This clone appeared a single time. The CDR3 nucleotides read TGTGCCAGCAGACCGACTCTTAAACAGGGATTTATTGCCAAAAACATTCAGTACTTC. It is translated as CASRPTLKQGFIAKNIQYF. The V call is TRBV28, the J call TRBJ2-4; possibly TRBD1 for D (6 bases). The CDR3 loop spans 19 amino acids. Germline V gene data show CDR1 as MDHEN and CDR2 as SYDVKM. V lost 6 bases, J lost 1 base, and 25 bases lay in between.

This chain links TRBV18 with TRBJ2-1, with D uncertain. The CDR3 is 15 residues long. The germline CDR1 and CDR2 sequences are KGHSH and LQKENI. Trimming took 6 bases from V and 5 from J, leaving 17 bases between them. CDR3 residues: CASSPAISRHNEQFF. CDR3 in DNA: TGTGCCAGCTCCCCCGCTATATCCCGCCACAATGAGCAGTTCTTC.